This T cell receptor (beta chain) emerged from a study of early T cells in non-severe SARS-CoV-2 infection. Study overall: Chains stayed unpaired after sequencing of bulk RNA from unsorted whole blood. Findings of the study overall: VDJdb-based matching was biased toward anti-spike CD8 responses and missed private and CD4 specificities.

Per the germline V gene, CDR1 is SQVTM and CDR2 is ANQGSEA. J lost 2 bases, V lost 1 base, and 5 bases had no gene match. The CDR3 spans 14 residues. Researchers attached unique molecular identifiers to individual cDNA molecules. TCRdb analysed the 5' RACE reads with MiXCR anew, one entry per CDR3 protein. The sample lists some 78,000 distinct CDR3 sequences, roughly 13% seen once, with roughly 6% in the top ten. As for this clonotype: Its antigen is currently unknown.

This receptor was taken from an adult who was a healthcare worker with PCR-confirmed SARS-CoV-2 infection or an uninfected control (not recorded which). The chain uses TRBV29-1 and TRBJ2-7, with 7 bases fitting TRBD2. Input material: whole blood. The CDR3 reads CSVEVSGTTYEQYF. The CDR3 nucleotides are TGCAGCGTTGAAGTCAGCGGGACGACCTACGAGCAGTACTTC.